The T cell receptor (beta chain) described here comes from a study of blood T cell repertoires in COVID-19. Participant reports of clinical history set cohort assignment. Clones were sequenced by immunoSEQ multiplex PCR, and TCRdb holds only the in-frame ones, with some missing. Of over 350,000 clones in the sample, around nine tenths were seen once. The CDR3 sequence is 18 residues long. Germline-derived CDR1 and CDR2 are LGHNT and FRNRAP. V was shortened by 0 bases and J by 1 base, with 16 bases between the two germline ends. This chain joins TRBV12-5 and TRBJ1-3; no firm D call. Source material: PBMCs or T cells enriched from blood (not recorded which). This sequence originates from a young woman with acute COVID-19. CDR3: CASGLVLRGLVSGNTIYF. The CDR3 region has the DNA TGTGCTAGTGGTTTGGTACTCCGAGGGTTGGTATCTGGAAACACCATATATTTT.